Presented here are 14 T cell receptor beta chains from one specimen sequenced in a study of blood T cells in healthy people across ages. Combining a sample-barcoded 5' primer with a J-beta primer mix, a second PCR ran for roughly 7 to 12 cycles. TCRdb itself ran the 5' RACE reads through MiXCR, one entry per CDR3 protein. The top ten hold around 2.1% of the sample, which has roughly 2 million distinct CDR3 sequences, around 50% seen once. Sequenced: blood. The receptors come from a woman between 35 and 50 years old in good health.

The sample holds one count of this clonotype. An end of the junction does not agree with germline; a read error may underlie this. The J gene is TRBJ2-5, the V gene TRBV6-1, with TRBD2 matching over 10 bases. Germline CDR1 reads MNHNS; CDR2 reads SASEGT. The CDR3 totals 15 residues. The DNA for the CDR3 is TGTGCCAGCAGTAAAGCGGGGGGGCCAGCCGAGACCCAGTACTTC. Translation: CASSKAGGPAETQYF.

V and J are TRBV6-7 and TRBJ1-6, with 7 bases aligning to TRBD1. TRBV6-7 is an open reading frame, and its role is uncertain. This CDR3 spans 19 amino acids. V lost 4 bases, J lost 11 bases, and 23 bases stayed unmatched. The CDR3, as DNA: TGTGCCAGCAGTTCCTCCTACACCGGGACAGTGCGCCCTGATACACCCCTCCACTTT. Amino acid sequence: CASSSSYTGTVRPDTPLHF.

The chain employs TRBV5-8 and TRBJ2-4; possibly TRBD1 or TRBD2 for D (5 bases each). Trimming shortened V by 6 bases and J by 16 bases, and 32 bases separated the two germline ends. The CDR3 totals 16 residues. Germline V gives CDR1 SGHTS, CDR2 YDEGEE. The CDR3 coding sequence is TGTGCCAGCACCGTAGGGACCACCCTTTCCCCAGAGACCCAATACTTC. This translates into CASTVGTTLSPETQYF.

The table lists this clonotype with a count of one. V gene TRBV20-1 combines with J gene TRBJ2-7, with a possible D match to TRBD2 (6 bases). This CDR3 has 13 residues. Trimming took 4 bases from V and 2 from J, leaving 12 bases between them. Germline CDR1 DFQATT, CDR2 SNEGSKA (reference sequence). CDR3 DNA sequence: TGCAGTGCTACCGGGACTCAGGCCTACGAGCAGTACTTC. As protein: CSATGTQAYEQYF.

On this clonotype itself: The junction shows a germline mismatch at one end, possibly a read error. This chain links TRBV20-1 with TRBJ1-5, with TRBD1 as a possible D gene (6 bases). The length of the CDR3 is 15 residues. Germline assignment: CDR1 DFQATT and CDR2 SNEGSKA (reference sequence). The CDR3 DNA is TGCAGTGCTAGAGAGGGGGCGAACCGCTATCAGCCCCGGCATTTT. As protein: CSAREGANRYQPRHF.

This chain links TRBV18 with TRBJ2-5; 8 bases line up with TRBD1. The CDR3 totals 16 residues. Per germline, CDR1 KGHSH and CDR2 LQKENI. V was pared by 4 bases and J by 3 bases, with 10 bases of the junction left unmatched. Here the CDR3 reads CASSRRGQGTKETQYF. DNA for the CDR3: TGTGCCAGCTCACGCCGAGGACAGGGAACTAAAGAGACCCAGTACTTC.

This clonotype occurred a few times. J is TRBJ1-1 and V is TRBV4-2; TRBD1 aligns across 11 bases. CDR1 and CDR2 from the germline V gene are LGHNA and YNFKEQ. V was pared by 4 bases and J by 1 base, with 2 bases of the junction left unmatched. The CDR3 runs 15 residues. As DNA, the CDR3 is TGTGCCAGCAGCCCGGGACAGGGGGGGAACACTGAAGCTTTCTTT. Its protein product is CASSPGQGGNTEAFF.

The chain links TRBV29-1 to TRBJ2-1; the match to TRBD2 covers 8 bases. This CDR3 has 14 residues. Germline CDR1 is SQVTM and CDR2 is ANQGSEA. V shed 4 bases, J shed 8 bases, and the junction held 10 bases outside the gene matches. For the CDR3, the DNA is TGCAGCGTTGCCACCCGGGCGGGGGGCGATGAGCAGTTCTTC. Translating gives CSVATRAGGDEQFF.

The chain combines TRBV29-1 with TRBJ2-5; 9 nucleotides agree with TRBD1. Germline values: CDR1 SQVTM, CDR2 ANQGSEA. The CDR3 sequence is 13 residues long. The junction had 3 bases not matched to a gene; V was cut back by 5 bases and J by 2 bases. In DNA, the CDR3 is TGCAGCGTTCCCGACAGGGGGCAAGAGACCCAGTACTTC. Translated: CSVPDRGQETQYF.

In this sample, this clonotype turned up a few times. The CDR3 is CSARETVRAKYDYGYTF. The CDR3 bases are TGCAGTGCTAGAGAGACGGTTCGGGCTAAATATGACTATGGCTACACCTTC. V gene TRBV20-1 combines with J gene TRBJ1-2; D remains ambiguous. The CDR3 length is 17 residues. The germline gives CDR1 DFQATT, CDR2 SNEGSKA (reference sequence). Trimming shortened V by 0 bases and J by 3 bases, and 20 bases separated the two germline ends.

This chain uses TRBV4-1 with TRBJ2-5; no definite D call. Looked up from germline, CDR1 is MGHRA and CDR2 is YSYEKL. This CDR3 is 13 amino acids long. Between the trimmed V and J ends, which lost 0 bases and 2 bases, there was a span of 4 bases. The CDR3 DNA reads TGCGCCAGCAGCCAAGAGTGGCAAGAGACCCAGTACTTC. Its protein product is CASSQEWQETQYF.

The chain couples TRBV29-1 to TRBJ1-2; D is undetermined. V lost 4 bases and J 4 bases, leaving 7 bases between the germline ends. The length of the CDR3 is 11 residues. Germline V gene sequence: CDR1 SQVTM, CDR2 ANQGSEA. CDR3 protein: CSVVSGYGYTF. CDR3 coding DNA: TGCAGCGTTGTGAGCGGCTATGGCTACACCTTC.

The J gene is TRBJ2-4, the V gene TRBV27, with D possibly matching TRBD2 (6 bases). Judging by the DNA end, TRBJ2-7 fits better; the J call may be wrong. The CDR3 extends over 13 amino acids. Looked up from germline, CDR1 is MNHEY and CDR2 is SMNVEV (reference sequence). Written as DNA, the CDR3 is TGTGCCAGCATGGAGGGGCCCAACTACGAGCAGTACTTC. It encodes CASMEGPNYEQYF.

The chain combines TRBV15 with TRBJ1-1, with TRBD1 matching 8 bases. CDR3 length: 14 residues. Germline V gene data show CDR1 as LNHNV and CDR2 as YYDKDF (reference sequence). The J segment lost 9 bases and the V segment lost 4 bases, leaving 10 bases of the junction unmatched. CDR3 coding DNA: TGTGCCACCAGCATCGACCGGGACAGGAGGAAAGCTTTCTTT. Protein sequence: CATSIDRDRRKAFF.